This T cell receptor (beta chain) was recovered during a study of molecular identifiers for immune sequencing clone quantification (dated by TCRdb to the late 2010s). General notes on the study: For a replicate experiment, RNA from roughly 20,000 or 100,000 naive CD8 T cells was divided into five aliquots, of which four were sequenced. CD8 T cells were used in a methods study to benchmark molecular-identifier clustering-based TCR repertoire sequencing (MIDCIRS) and TCR RNA copy counting. What the research found in general, with its limitations: Without barcode sub-clustering, chimeric consensus sequences inflated TCR diversity; chimeras reached as high as 47%. Highly expanded clone sizes could be underestimated if identical TCR molecules share a barcode. Spiked-in Jurkat TCR RNA equivalent to a single cell was reported to be detectable even among one million naive CD8 T cells. Modeling estimated around 3 recovered TCR RNA copies per cell, compared with about 9.8 by digital PCR, which implies 30% to 35% capture efficiency. In CMV-specific effector cells, clones with more than 20 RNA copies accounted for over 99% of molecules, whereas in naive cells such clones accounted for under 1%. Spiked-in Jurkat TCR RNA (around eleven copies' worth), which is not part of the donor repertoire, was contained in the naive libraries.

From the cysteine through the phenylalanine, the CDR3 covers 15 amino acids. CDR3 DNA only is kept here, 45 bases in frame from base 1. The germline V and J ends show losses of 2 bases and 4 bases respectively, and no gene match explains 3 bases of the junction. Looking up the germline V gene (reference sequence) yields CDR1 SEHNR and CDR2 FQNEAQ. This clonotype was seen a handful of times. Its recognized antigen is unknown. No much larger clone is present one base from it, and per-base qualities are unavailable. Libraries of naive CD8 T cells were built from anywhere between about 18,000 and 1,000,000 sorted cells, with 10%, 30% or 50% of the purified RNA used. Naive CD8 T cells were FACS-sorted as CD8+CD4-CCR7+CD45RA+ on a BD FACSAria II into RLT Plus buffer. Detection sensitivity was tested by spiking Jurkat RNA equal to 9 to 10 TCR copies' worth into samples containing roughly 17,000-1,100,000 naive CD8 T cells. CD8 T cells were enriched using RosetteSep CD8+ T Cell Enrichment Cocktail and Ficoll-Paque, and the enriched cells then underwent ACK red cell lysis.

The library was produced with PCR. The data were produced on an Illumina HiSeq 4000. Bulk TCR libraries were prepared as previously described, using TCR primers listed in Table S5. The Qiagen AllPrep DNA/RNA kit was used to purify total RNA. Before analysis, reads from multiple sequencing runs of the same library were pooled. As for the original processing: Reads were retained only if an exact TCR constant sequence was present, and the retained reads were trimmed to 150 nt and grouped according to their 12-nt molecular barcodes. Reads inside each barcode group were sub-clustered using a 15% Levenshtein threshold, and a quality-weighted consensus sequence was constructed for each RNA molecule. Non-functional sequences were filtered out, along with any lower-count sequence sitting one edit away from another sequence. On the basis of fitting two negative binomial distributions, barcode sub-clusters with fewer than 20% of the maximum read count were discarded. In-frame beta chains were kept once TCRdb had trimmed the public reads at Q25 with fastp and called clones with MiXCR. When rows share a CDR3 protein, they turn into one entry using the most common DNA and genes. The V and J calls were not made by the authors but by TCRdb's processing. The sample yields 300,000 to 400,000 distinct CDR3 sequences; about a fifth were counted once. The top ten constitute approximately 0.85% of the sample.

This sequence originates from a human donor in good health. Some libraries in this study had Jurkat cell RNA spiked in. The sequencing input was naive CD8+ T cells from blood, with Jurkat cell RNA spiked in. This specimen's cell subset or site label, per the study, means: FACS-sorted CD8+CD4-CCR7+CD45RA+ naive T cells. The chain is encoded by TRBV7-9 joined to TRBJ2-3; TRBD1 agrees with 10 junctional bases. The sequence in DNA is TGTGCCAGCAGCTTAAGACAGGGGGCGGCAGATACGCAGTATTTT. It translates as CASSLRQGAADTQYF.